This TCR beta chain was recorded in a study of technical replicates of blood from several donors. Sequencing used immunoSEQ multiplex PCR; TCRdb keeps in-frame clones, though not all of them. Of roughly 72,000 clones in the sample, 95% to 98% are singletons; the top ten hold roughly 0.35%. The specimen sequenced was T cells isolated from PBMCs. The sequence was collected from a human donor in good health.

CDR3 DNA sequence: TGTGCCAGCAGCTGGGGACAGGCAAACACTGAAGCTTTCTTT. Amino acid sequence: CASSWGQANTEAFF. V is TRBV7-9 and J is TRBJ1-1, with TRBD1 matching over 8 bases. CDR3 length equals 14 residues. J was trimmed by 2 bases and V by 4 bases; bases with no gene match: 3. Germline values: CDR1 SEHNR, CDR2 FQNEAQ (reference sequence).